The 14 T cell receptor beta chains listed next were all sequenced from one sample in a study of T cells in Graves' hyperthyroidism and ophthalmopathy. Amplified TCR beta CDR3 regions came from RNA transcripts. The HTBI primer set served for first-round RT-PCR of the TCR CDR3. One entry per CDR3 protein, called by TCRdb with MiXCR from the multiplex PCR reads. There are just under 750,000 distinct CDR3 sequences in the sample; about a third occur only once, and more than 25% lies in the top ten. Material: blood. The receptors were sampled from a woman between 40 and 55 years old with Graves' hyperthyroidism.

The V and J genes are TRBV7-6 and TRBJ2-7; 8 bases line up with TRBD2. CDR1 is SGHVS and CDR2 is FNYEAQ in the germline V gene. V shed 8 bases, J shed 6 bases, and the junction held 9 bases outside the gene matches. This CDR3 spans 13 amino acids. CDR3 loop: CASGPAGASEQYF. The CDR3 bases are TGTGCCAGCGGGCCAGCGGGAGCCAGCGAGCAGTACTTC.

The rearrangement joins TRBV5-8 to TRBJ2-5; 7 bases line up with TRBD1. Germline V gene sequence: CDR1 SGHTS, CDR2 YDEGEE. After removal of 4 bases from V and 2 bases from J, the junction contained 8 bases not matched to a gene. CDR3 size: 15 residues. The chain's CDR3 is CASSIRDSSQETQYF. The CDR3 DNA sequence: TGTGCCAGCAGCATAAGGGACAGCTCGCAAGAGACCCAGTACTTC.

This clonotype appeared a single time. The chain has TRBV15 and TRBJ1-2; TRBD1 might be the D (6 bases). The CDR3 totals 16 residues. Trimming stripped 3 bases from V and 2 bases from J, with 16 bases between. Germline V gene data show CDR1 as LNHNV and CDR2 as YYDKDF (reference sequence). Here the CDR3 reads CATSRRQASNNYGYTF. CDR3 nucleotides: TGTGCCACCAGCAGGAGACAGGCTTCGAACAACTATGGCTACACCTTC.

This clonotype came up a few times. The J gene is TRBJ1-4, the V gene TRBV7-9, with unresolved D. Germline CDR1 SEHNR, CDR2 FQNEAQ (reference sequence). Trimming took 3 bases from V and 0 from J, leaving 14 bases between them. This CDR3 has 17 amino acids. The CDR3 region has the DNA TGTGCCAGCAGCTTGGCCTGGGGAAGGGCAACTAATGAAAAACTGTTTTTT. This encodes CASSLAWGRATNEKLFF.

Points on this clonotype: Being one base from a much bigger clone, this may be a read error. The chain links TRBV5-1 to TRBJ2-7, with D uncertain. The CDR3 runs to 13 residues. Germline V gene data show CDR1 as SGHRS and CDR2 as YFSETQ. The CDR3 spells CAGSLWGSYEQYF. The DNA of the CDR3 is TGCGCCGGCAGCTTGTGGGGCTCCTACGAGCAGTACTTC.

This clonotype was seen at least ten times. This chain connects TRBV7-2 to TRBJ1-1; D remains ambiguous. The CDR3 runs 14 residues. V was pared by 0 bases and J by 1 base, with 6 bases between. CDR1 is SGHTA, CDR2 FQGNSA, per germline. This chain's CDR3 is CASSLASGNTEAFF. CDR3 DNA: TGTGCCAGCAGCTTAGCATCAGGGAACACTGAAGCTTTCTTT. The whole variable domain, filled in from reference TRBV7-2 and TRBJ1-1, reads GAGVSQSPSNKVTEKGKDVELRCDPISGHTALYWYRQSLGQGLEFLIYFQGNSAPDKSGLPSDRFSAERTGGSVSTLTIQRTQQEDSAVYLCASSLASGNTEAFFGQGTRLTVV.

As for this clonotype: One base away lies a much larger clone, so this may be a sequencing read error. This chain joins TRBV19 and TRBJ1-3; 7 nucleotides agree with TRBD1. CDR3 length equals 13 residues. The germline V gene encodes CDR1 LNHDA and CDR2 SQIVND (reference sequence). In DNA, the CDR3 is TGTGCCAGTCCGACAGGGCTTGGAGACACCATATATTTT. Its translation: CASPTGLGDTIYF.

This clonotype was observed a few times. The CDR3 bases are TGTGCCGGAATTCAGGGTCCAGGGGGAAACACCATATATTTT. Residues: CAGIQGPGGNTIYF. The chain is built from TRBV12-3 or TRBV12-4 and TRBJ1-3, with D maybe TRBD1 (5 bases). This CDR3 has 14 residues. Trimming stripped 11 bases from V and 4 bases from J, with 18 bases between.

This clonotype was picked up many times. The chain recombines TRBV5-1 with TRBJ1-5; 7 nucleotides agree with TRBD1. The CDR3 runs 16 residues. CDR1 and CDR2 from the germline V gene are SGHRS and YFSETQ. Trimming removed 4 bases from V and 2 bases from J; junction bases left unmatched: 9. The CDR3 DNA sequence: TGCGCCAGCAGCCTGACAGGGTATGGGGGCAATCAGCCCCAGCATTTT. The encoded protein is CASSLTGYGGNQPQHF.

This clonotype was counted many times. One junction end disagrees with the germline gene, perhaps due to a read error. V usage is TRBV7-7 and J usage is TRBJ2-2; TRBD1 matches at 8 bases. Germline V gene lookup returns CDR1 SSHAT and CDR2 FNYEAQ (reference sequence). The CDR3 has 13 amino acids. CDR3 in amino acids: CASSPQGAGELFF. CDR3 nucleotide sequence: TGTGCTAGCAGCCCACAGGGGGCCGGGGAGCTGTTTTTT.

This clonotype has a handful of counts. V usage is TRBV6-5 and J usage is TRBJ1-1, with D hard to call. The germline CDR1 and CDR2 sequences are MNHEY and SVGAGI. Trimming took off 0 bases at V and 0 bases at J, with 14 bases between the two ends. The CDR3 has 17 residues. The CDR3 DNA follows: TGTGCCAGCAGTTACTCGAGGGTCGGACTTATGAACACTGAAGCTTTCTTT. Residues: CASSYSRVGLMNTEAFF.

This clonotype has just a few counts. The chain recombines TRBV6-5 with TRBJ2-7; D is unresolved. Germline CDR1 and CDR2: MNHEY and SVGAGI. With 5 bases removed from V and 3 bases from J, the gap between germline ends came to 14 bases. The CDR3 runs 14 residues. In DNA, the CDR3 is TGTGCCAGCAGTCCCTACGGGCCGAGCTACGAGCAGTACTTC. This gives the protein CASSPYGPSYEQYF.

Worth noting for this clonotype: A much larger clone differs from this one at a single base, so this may be a read error. The chain combines TRBV6-6 with TRBJ1-2; D gene ambiguous. The length of the CDR3 is 12 residues. The germline V gene has CDR1 MNHNY and CDR2 SVGAGI (reference sequence). The CDR3 DNA reads as TGTGTCAGCAGTGAATTGAACTATGGCTACACCTTC. Translating it yields CVSSELNYGYTF.

This clonotype was counted ten times or more. CDR3 in amino acids: CASSIGPGGTEAFF. In DNA form, the CDR3 reads TGTGCCAGTAGTATTGGACCGGGAGGCACTGAAGCTTTCTTT. This chain connects TRBV19 to TRBJ1-1; D is uncertain. Germline V gives CDR1 LNHDA, CDR2 SQIVND (reference sequence). V lost 3 bases to trimming and J lost 4 bases, with 12 bases between them. The CDR3 runs 14 residues.